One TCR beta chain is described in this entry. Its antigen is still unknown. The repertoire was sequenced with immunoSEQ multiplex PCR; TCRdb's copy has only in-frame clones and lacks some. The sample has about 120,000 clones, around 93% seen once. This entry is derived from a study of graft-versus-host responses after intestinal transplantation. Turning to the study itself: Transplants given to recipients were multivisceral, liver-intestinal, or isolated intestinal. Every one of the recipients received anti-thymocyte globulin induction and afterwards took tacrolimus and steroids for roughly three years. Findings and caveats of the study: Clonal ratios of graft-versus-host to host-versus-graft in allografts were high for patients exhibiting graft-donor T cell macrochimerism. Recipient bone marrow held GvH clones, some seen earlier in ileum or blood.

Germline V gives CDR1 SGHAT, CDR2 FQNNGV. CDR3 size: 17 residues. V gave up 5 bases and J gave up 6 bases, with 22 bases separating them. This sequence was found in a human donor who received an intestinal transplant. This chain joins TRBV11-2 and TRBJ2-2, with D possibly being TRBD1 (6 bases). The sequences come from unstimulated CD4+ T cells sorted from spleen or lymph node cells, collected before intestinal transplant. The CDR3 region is CASSDSRDMKSSGELFF. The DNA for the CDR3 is TGTGCCAGCAGCGACTCCCGGGACATGAAATCCTCCGGGGAGCTGTTTTTT. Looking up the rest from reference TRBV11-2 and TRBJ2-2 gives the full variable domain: EAGVAQSPRYKIIEKRQSVAFWCNPISGHATLYWYQQILGQGPKLLIQFQNNGVVDDSQLPKDRFSAERLKGVDSTLKIQPAKLEDSAVYLCASSDSRDMKSSGELFFGEGSRLTVL.